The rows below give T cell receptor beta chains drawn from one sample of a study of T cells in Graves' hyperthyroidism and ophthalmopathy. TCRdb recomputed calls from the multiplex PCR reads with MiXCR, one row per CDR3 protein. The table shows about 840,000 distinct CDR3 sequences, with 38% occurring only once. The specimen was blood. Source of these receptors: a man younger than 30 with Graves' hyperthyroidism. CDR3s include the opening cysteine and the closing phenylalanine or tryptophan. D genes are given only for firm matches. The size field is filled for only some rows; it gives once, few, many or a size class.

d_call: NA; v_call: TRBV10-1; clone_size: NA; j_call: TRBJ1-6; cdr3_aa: CASSDWGTSPYNSPLHF; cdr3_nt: TGCGCCAGCAGTGATTGGGGAACCAGCCCCTATAATTCACCCCTCCACTTT
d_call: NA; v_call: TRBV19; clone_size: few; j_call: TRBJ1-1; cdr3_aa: CASKGMDRRNTEAFF; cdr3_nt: TGTGCCAGTAAAGGGATGGACAGACGGAACACTGAAGCTTTCTTT
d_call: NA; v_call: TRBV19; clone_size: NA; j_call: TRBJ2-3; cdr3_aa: CASSAGESTDTQYF; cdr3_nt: TGTGCCAGTAGTGCCGGGGAGAGCACAGATACGCAGTATTTT
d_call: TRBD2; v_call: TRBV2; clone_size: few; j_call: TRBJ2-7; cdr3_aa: CASSEGGNAGGEQYF; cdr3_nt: TGTGCCAGCAGTGAAGGTGGGAACGCGGGAGGCGAGCAGTACTTC
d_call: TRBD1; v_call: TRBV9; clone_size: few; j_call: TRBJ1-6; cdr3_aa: CASSSGTVRSPLHF; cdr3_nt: TGTGCCAGCAGCTCCGGGACAGTTCGTTCACCCCTCCACTTT
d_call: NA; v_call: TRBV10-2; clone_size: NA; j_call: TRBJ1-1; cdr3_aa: CASSLSQGEAFF; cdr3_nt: TGCGCCAGCAGCCTTTCTCAGGGGGAAGCTTTCTTT
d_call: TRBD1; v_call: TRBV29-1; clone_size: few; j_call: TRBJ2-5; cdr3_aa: CSVEGAAGGKETQYF; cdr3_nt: TGCAGCGTTGAAGGGGCAGCAGGGGGTAAGGAGACCCAGTACTTC
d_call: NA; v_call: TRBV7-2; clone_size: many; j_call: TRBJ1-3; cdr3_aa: CASSDTGNTIYF; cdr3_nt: TGTGCCAGCAGTGACACAGGAAACACCATATATTTT
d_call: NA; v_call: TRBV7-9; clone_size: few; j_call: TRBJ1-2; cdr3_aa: CASRPQPGADYGYTF; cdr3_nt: TGTGCCAGCAGACCTCAGCCAGGGGCCGACTATGGCTACACCTTC
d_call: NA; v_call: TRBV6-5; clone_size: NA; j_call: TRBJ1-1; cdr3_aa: CASTRGTHTEAFF; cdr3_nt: TGTGCCAGCACCCGAGGGACTCACACTGAAGCTTTCTTT
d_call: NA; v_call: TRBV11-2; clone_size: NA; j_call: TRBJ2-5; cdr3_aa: CASSLVSLSETQYF; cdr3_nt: TGTGCCAGCAGCTTAGTTTCCTTGAGTGAGACCCAGTACTTC
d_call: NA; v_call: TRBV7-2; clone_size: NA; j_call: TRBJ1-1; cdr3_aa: CASSQQIMNTEAFF; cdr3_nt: TGTGCCAGCAGTCAACAGATCATGAACACTGAAGCTTTCTTT
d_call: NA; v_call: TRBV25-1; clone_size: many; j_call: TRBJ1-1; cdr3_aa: CASSESRQGKAFF; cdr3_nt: TGTGCCAGCAGTGAATCCCGGCAGGGAAAGGCTTTCTTT
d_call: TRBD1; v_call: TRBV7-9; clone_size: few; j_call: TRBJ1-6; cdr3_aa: CASSSSTGGSYNSPLHF; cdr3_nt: TGTGCCAGCAGCTCCTCGACAGGGGGTTCCTATAATTCACCCCTCCACTTT
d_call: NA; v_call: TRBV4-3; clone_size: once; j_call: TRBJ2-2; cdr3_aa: CASSQGRGGEVAGELFF; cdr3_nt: TGCGCCAGCAGCCAAGGGAGGGGGGGCGAGGTAGCCGGGGAGCTGTTTTTT
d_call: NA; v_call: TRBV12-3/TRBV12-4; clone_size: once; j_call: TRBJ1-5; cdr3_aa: CASSPMTVSNQPQHF; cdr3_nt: TGTGCCAGCAGCCCCATGACGGTTAGCAATCAGCCCCAGCATTTT
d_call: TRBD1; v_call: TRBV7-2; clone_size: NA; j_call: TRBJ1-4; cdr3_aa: CASTEGQGLEKLFF; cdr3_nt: TGTGCCAGCACCGAAGGACAGGGGCTTGAAAAACTGTTTTTT
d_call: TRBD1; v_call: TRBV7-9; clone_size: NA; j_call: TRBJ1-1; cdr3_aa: CASSWGTEDMNTEAFF; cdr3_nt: TGTGCCAGCAGCTGGGGGACAGAAGACATGAACACTGAAGCTTTCTTT
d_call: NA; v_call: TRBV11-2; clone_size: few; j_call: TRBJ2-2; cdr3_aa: CASSLGMGTGELFF; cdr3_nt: TGTGCCAGCAGCTTAGGGATGGGCACCGGGGAGCTGTTTTTT
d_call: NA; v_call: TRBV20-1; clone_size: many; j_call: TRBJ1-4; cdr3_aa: CSAPRVPTNEKLFF; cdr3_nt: TGCAGTGCCCCAAGGGTCCCAACTAATGAAAAACTGTTTTTT
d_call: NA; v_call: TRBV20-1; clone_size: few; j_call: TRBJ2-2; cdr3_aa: CSARTGAVVPGELFF; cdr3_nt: TGCAGTGCTAGAACGGGCGCCGTGGTACCCGGGGAGCTGTTTTTT
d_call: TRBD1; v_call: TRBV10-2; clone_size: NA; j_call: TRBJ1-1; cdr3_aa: CASSGWEPGQGEAFF; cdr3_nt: TGCGCCAGCAGCGGGTGGGAACCGGGACAGGGGGAAGCTTTCTTT
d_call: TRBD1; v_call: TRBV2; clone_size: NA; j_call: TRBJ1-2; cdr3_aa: CASREGDSNYGYTF; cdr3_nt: TGTGCCAGCAGGGAGGGGGACAGCAACTATGGCTACACCTTC
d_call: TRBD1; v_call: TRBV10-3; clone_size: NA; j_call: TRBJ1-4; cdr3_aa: CATAEGAGDGLPF; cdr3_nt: TGTGCCACCGCCGAGGGGGCTGGGGACGGCCTACCGTTT
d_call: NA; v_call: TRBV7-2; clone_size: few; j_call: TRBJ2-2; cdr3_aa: CASSQGTSNTGELFF; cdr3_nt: TGTGCCAGCAGCCAAGGGACTTCGAACACCGGGGAGCTGTTTTTT
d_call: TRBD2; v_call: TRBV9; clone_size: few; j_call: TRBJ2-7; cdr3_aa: CASSAQMGLHGEQYF; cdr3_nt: TGTGCCAGCAGCGCACAAATGGGACTACACGGGGAGCAGTACTTC
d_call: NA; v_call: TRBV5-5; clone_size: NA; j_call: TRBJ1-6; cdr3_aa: CASSLIPGENSPLHF; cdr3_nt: TGTGCCAGCAGCTTGATTCCAGGGGAGAATTCACCCCTCCACTTT
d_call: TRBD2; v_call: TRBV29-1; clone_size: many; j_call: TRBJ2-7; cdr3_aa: CSGSAGLGYEQYF; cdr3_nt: TGCAGCGGCTCAGCGGGGCTGGGCTACGAGCAGTACTTC
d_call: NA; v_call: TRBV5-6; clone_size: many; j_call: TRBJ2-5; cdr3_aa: CASSLWSGQETQYF; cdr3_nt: TGTGCCAGCAGCTTGTGGAGCGGACAAGAGACCCAGTACTTC
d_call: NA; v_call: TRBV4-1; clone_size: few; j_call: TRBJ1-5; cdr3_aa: CASSQDWASNQPQHF; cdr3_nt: TGCGCCAGCAGCCAAGATTGGGCTAGCAATCAGCCCCAGCATTTT
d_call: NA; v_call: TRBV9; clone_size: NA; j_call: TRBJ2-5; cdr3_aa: CASSGEGEKQYF; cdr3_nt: TGTGCCAGCAGCGGGGAGGGGGAGAAACAGTACTTC
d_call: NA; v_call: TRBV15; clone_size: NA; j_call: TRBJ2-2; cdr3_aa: CATSSEGVNTGELFF; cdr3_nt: TGTGCCACCAGCAGCGAGGGTGTTAACACCGGGGAGCTGTTTTTT
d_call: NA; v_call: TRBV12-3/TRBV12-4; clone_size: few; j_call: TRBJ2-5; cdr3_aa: CASSFRAASEETQYF; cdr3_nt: TGTGCCAGCAGTTTTCGGGCAGCGTCCGAAGAGACCCAGTACTTC
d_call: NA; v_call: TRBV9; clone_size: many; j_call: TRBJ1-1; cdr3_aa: CASSVQVNTEAFF; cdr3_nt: TGTGCCAGCAGCGTTCAAGTAAACACTGAAGCTTTCTTT
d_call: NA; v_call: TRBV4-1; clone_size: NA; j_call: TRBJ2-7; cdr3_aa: CASSQVPGDNLHYEQYF; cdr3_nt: TGCGCCAGCAGCCAAGTACCGGGGGATAACCTCCACTACGAGCAGTACTTC
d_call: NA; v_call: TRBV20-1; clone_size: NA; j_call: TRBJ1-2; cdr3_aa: CSASGGADTF; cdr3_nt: TGCAGTGCTAGTGGAGGGGCTGACACCTTC
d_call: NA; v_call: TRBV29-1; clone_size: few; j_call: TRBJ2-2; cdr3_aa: CSVEVARTTGELFF; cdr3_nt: TGCAGCGTTGAAGTGGCTCGGACAACCGGGGAGCTGTTTTTT
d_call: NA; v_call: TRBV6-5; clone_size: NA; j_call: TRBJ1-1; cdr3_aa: CASSYFLLTEAFF; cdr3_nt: TGTGCCAGCAGTTACTTCTTGTTGACTGAAGCTTTCTTT
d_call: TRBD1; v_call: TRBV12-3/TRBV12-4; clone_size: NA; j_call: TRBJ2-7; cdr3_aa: CASSLYRGEQYF; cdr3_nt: TGTGCCAGCAGTCTTTACAGGGGCGAGCAGTACTTC
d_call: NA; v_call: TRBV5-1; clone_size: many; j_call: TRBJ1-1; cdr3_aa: CASSLQGTRAEAFF; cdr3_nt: TGCGCCAGCAGCTTGCAGGGTACCAGGGCCGAAGCTTTCTTT
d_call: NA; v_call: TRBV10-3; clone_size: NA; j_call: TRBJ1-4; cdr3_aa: CASSYSKGWELFF; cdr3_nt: TGTGCCAGCAGTTACTCGAAGGGATGGGAACTGTTTTTT
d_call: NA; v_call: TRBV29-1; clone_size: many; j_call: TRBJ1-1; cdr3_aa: CSHMLNTEAFF; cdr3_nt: TGCAGCCATATGCTGAACACTGAAGCTTTCTTT
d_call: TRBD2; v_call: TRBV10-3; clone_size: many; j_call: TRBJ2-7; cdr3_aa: CAISSGTSGRHGEQYF; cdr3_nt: TGTGCCATCAGCTCCGGGACTAGCGGGAGACACGGCGAGCAGTACTTC
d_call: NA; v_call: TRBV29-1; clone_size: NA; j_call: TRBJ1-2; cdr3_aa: CSVDDSPQGYTF; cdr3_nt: TGCAGCGTTGACGATTCACCTCAGGGCTACACCTTC
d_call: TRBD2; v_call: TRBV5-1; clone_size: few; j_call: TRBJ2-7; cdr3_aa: CASSPAGTSGSYEQYF; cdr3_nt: TGCGCCAGCAGCCCGGCGGGGACTAGCGGCTCCTACGAGCAGTACTTC
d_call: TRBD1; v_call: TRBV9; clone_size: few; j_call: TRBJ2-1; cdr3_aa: CASSAYPGTGLANEQFF; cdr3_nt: TGTGCCAGCAGCGCCTACCCCGGGACAGGGCTGGCCAATGAGCAGTTCTTC
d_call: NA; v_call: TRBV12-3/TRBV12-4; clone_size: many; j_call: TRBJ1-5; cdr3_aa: CASRLNNQPQHF; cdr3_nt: TGTGCCAGCAGGTTGAATAATCAGCCCCAGCATTTT
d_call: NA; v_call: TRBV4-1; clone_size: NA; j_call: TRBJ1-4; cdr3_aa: CASSQDRRKGEKLFF; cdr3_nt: TGCGCCAGCAGCCAAGATCGGCGGAAGGGGGAAAAACTGTTTTTT
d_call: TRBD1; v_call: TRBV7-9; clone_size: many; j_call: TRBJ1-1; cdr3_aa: CASSLVRGQGSEAFF; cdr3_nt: TGTGCCAGCAGCTTAGTGCGGGGACAGGGCTCTGAAGCTTTCTTT
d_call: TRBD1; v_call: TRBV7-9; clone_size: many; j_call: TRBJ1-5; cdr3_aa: CASSLAPGQGVVQPQHF; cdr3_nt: TGTGCCAGCAGCTTAGCGCCTGGACAGGGGGTTGTTCAGCCCCAGCATTTT
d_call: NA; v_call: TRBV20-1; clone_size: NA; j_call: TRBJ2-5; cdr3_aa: CSANTDRQETQYF; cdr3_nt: TGCAGTGCTAATACAGACAGGCAAGAGACCCAGTACTTC
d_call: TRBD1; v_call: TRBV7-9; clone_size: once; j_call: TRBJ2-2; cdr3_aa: CASTPGTGDWAGELFF; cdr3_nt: TGTGCCAGCACACCCGGGACAGGGGATTGGGCCGGGGAGCTGTTTTTT
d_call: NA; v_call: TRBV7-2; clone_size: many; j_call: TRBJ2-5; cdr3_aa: CASSKPFQETQYF; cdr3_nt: TGTGCCAGCAGCAAACCATTCCAAGAGACCCAGTACTTC
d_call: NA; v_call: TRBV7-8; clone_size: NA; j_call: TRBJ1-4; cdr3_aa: CASSFQDGANEKLFF; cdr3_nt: TGTGCCAGCAGCTTCCAGGACGGGGCAAATGAAAAACTGTTTTTT
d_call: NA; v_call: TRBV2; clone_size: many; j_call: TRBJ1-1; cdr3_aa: CASSQVPPEAFF; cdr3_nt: TGTGCCAGCAGCCAGGTCCCCCCTGAAGCTTTCTTT
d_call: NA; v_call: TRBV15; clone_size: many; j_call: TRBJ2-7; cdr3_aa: CATRGGAGTSFYEQYF; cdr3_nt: TGTGCCACCAGAGGGGGTGCGGGGACATCGTTCTACGAGCAGTACTTC
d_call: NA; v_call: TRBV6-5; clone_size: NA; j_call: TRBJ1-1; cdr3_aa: CASSYSGPGGGTEAFF; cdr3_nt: TGTGCCAGCAGTTACTCGGGGCCCGGGGGCGGAACTGAAGCTTTCTTT
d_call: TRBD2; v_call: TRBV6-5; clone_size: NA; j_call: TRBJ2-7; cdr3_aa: CASSNRAGTYYEQYF; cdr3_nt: TGTGCCAGCAGTAACCGAGCGGGGACCTACTACGAGCAGTACTTC